The TCR beta chain described here comes from a study of T-cell reconstitution after alpha-beta-depleted transplantation in children. Unique molecular identifiers were built into the TCRbeta library. TCRdb re-analysed the PCR reads in MiXCR, keeping a single row per CDR3 protein. Of roughly 500,000 distinct CDR3 sequences listed, 15% to 20% are singletons. Trimming cost V 3 bases and J 5 bases, with 13 bases left between them. Germline V lookup: CDR1 KGHSH, CDR2 LQKENI. The CDR3 sequence is 14 residues long. The sequence was obtained from a human donor who donated a stem cell graft to a child with acute lymphoblastic leukemia. The sample consisted of PBMCs from the stem cell graft donor, taken from the stem cell graft. This chain connects TRBV18 to TRBJ1-1; maybe TRBD1 (5 bases). The CDR3 loop reads CASSPGGFATEAFF. For the CDR3, the DNA is TGTGCCAGCTCACCGGGGGGGTTTGCGACTGAAGCTTTCTTT.